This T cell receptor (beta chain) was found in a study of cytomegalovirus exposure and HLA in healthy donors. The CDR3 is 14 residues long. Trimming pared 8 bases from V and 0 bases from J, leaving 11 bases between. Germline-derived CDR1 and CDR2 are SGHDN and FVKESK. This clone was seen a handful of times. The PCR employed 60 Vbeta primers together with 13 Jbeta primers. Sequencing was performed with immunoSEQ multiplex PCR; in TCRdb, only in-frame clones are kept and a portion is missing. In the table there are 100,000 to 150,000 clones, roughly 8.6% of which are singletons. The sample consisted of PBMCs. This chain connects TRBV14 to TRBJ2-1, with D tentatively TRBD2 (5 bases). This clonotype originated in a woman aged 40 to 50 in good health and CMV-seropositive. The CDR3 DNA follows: TGTGCCAGCGAGCGGAGTAGCTCCTACAATGAGCAGTTCTTC. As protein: CASERSSSYNEQFF. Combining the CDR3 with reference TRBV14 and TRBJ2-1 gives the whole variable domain EAGVTQFPSHSVIEKGQTVTLRCDPISGHDNLYWYRRVMGKEIKFLLHFVKESKQDESGMPNNRFLAERTGGTYSTLKVQPAELEDSGVYFCASERSSSYNEQFFGPGTRLTVL.